These 20 T cell receptor beta chains originate from one sample sequenced in a study of T-cell memory formation after mild COVID-19 (dated by TCRdb to 2020 to 2022). Library preparation employed 5' RACE. The reads were generated on an Illumina NovaSeq 6000. TCRdb reanalyzed the raw reads on its own, using fastp at Q25 for trimming and MiXCR for clone calling, and kept in-frame beta chains. Each record represents a unique CDR3 protein, reported with the most common genes and DNA among its rows. The sample records hundreds of thousands of distinct CDR3 sequences, roughly 18% of which are singletons. The ten largest clones add up to 20% to 25% of the sample. The sequencing sample was made of PBMCs or a T cell subset sorted from them (not recorded which). Source of these receptors: a young man who had mild COVID-19 (a few samples of this study predate the infection). The sample titles of this study are shuffled in the database, so cell type and time point are left out; the donor was told from shared clones.

This clonotype was counted many times. The V call is TRBV5-1, the J call TRBJ2-1; D is possibly TRBD2 (5 bases). CDR1 SGHRS and CDR2 YFSETQ come from the germline V gene. The V end was cut by 2 bases, the J end by 10 bases, with 13 bases between. The CDR3 consists of 13 residues. The CDR3 region is CASSFDGDGEQFF. The CDR3 DNA reads TGCGCCAGCAGCTTCGACGGGGATGGGGAGCAGTTCTTC.

In this sample, this clonotype turned up many times. The rearrangement uses TRBV3-1 and TRBJ2-3; D possibly corresponds to TRBD2 (5 bases). Germline V gives CDR1 LGHDT, CDR2 YNNKEL (reference sequence). The CDR3 length is 13 residues. V lost 4 bases to trimming and J lost 6 bases, with 11 bases between them. CDR3 bases: TGTGCCAGCAGCCTGAGAGGGCCGGATACGCAGTATTTT. The encoded protein is CASSLRGPDTQYF.

The rearrangement joins TRBV4-1 to TRBJ2-3; 12 nucleotides align to TRBD2. Germline-derived CDR1 and CDR2 are MGHRA and YSYEKL. Trimming removed 1 base from V and 9 bases from J; junction bases left unmatched: 5. CDR3 length: 15 residues. The CDR3 sequence: CASSQGLAGDPTQYF. For the CDR3, the DNA is TGCGCCAGCAGCCAAGGACTAGCGGGGGACCCAACGCAGTATTTT.

The V gene is TRBV5-6, the J gene TRBJ1-5, with TRBD1 matching over 7 bases. This CDR3 has 16 amino acids. After removal of 3 bases from V and 0 bases from J, the junction contained 6 bases not matched to a gene. CDR1 and CDR2 from the germline V gene are SGHDT and YYEEEE. CDR3 region: CASSSKTGYSNQPQHF. Written as DNA, the CDR3 is TGTGCCAGCAGCTCGAAGACAGGGTATAGCAATCAGCCCCAGCATTTT.

V usage is TRBV4-3 and J usage is TRBJ2-2, with D perhaps matching TRBD2 (5 bases). This CDR3 comprises 15 residues. Trimming removed 5 bases from V and 4 bases from J, with 14 bases in between. Germline CDR1 LGHNA, CDR2 YSLEER. The CDR3 is CASSKLETATGELFF. CDR3 DNA: TGCGCCAGCAGCAAACTAGAAACTGCCACCGGGGAGCTGTTTTTT.

This clonotype was seen at least ten times. The V and J genes are TRBV7-2 and TRBJ1-1; D is perhaps TRBD1 (6 bases). Germline V CDR1 and CDR2: SGHTA, FQGNSA. The V end lost 5 bases, the J end lost 11 bases, and 15 bases lay between the germline ends. CDR3 length equals 12 residues. The CDR3 DNA sequence: TGTGCCAGCAGCGTATACAGGGTGAGGGCTTTCTTT. Protein: CASSVYRVRAFF.

Ten or more counts support this clonotype. This chain links TRBV20-1 with TRBJ1-2; D is unclear. The CDR3 extends over 12 amino acids. The germline V gene encodes CDR1 DFQATT and CDR2 SNEGSKA (reference sequence). With 0 bases removed from V and 5 bases from J, the gap between germline ends came to 7 bases. The CDR3 protein is CSARENRYGYTF. The CDR3 coding sequence is TGCAGTGCTAGAGAGAACCGTTATGGCTACACCTTC.

There are a few counts of this clonotype. The chain is built from TRBV4-3 and TRBJ2-2; no clear D gene. Germline V gene lookup returns CDR1 LGHNA and CDR2 YSLEER. The CDR3 contains 14 residues. V was clipped by 0 bases and J by 2 bases, with 4 bases between them. CDR3 in amino acids: CASSQEANTGELFF. The CDR3 nucleotides are TGCGCCAGCAGCCAAGAGGCCAACACCGGGGAGCTGTTTTTT.

This clonotype has more than one count but fewer than ten. The gene calls are TRBV20-1 and TRBJ2-1, with 7 positions matching TRBD2. The length of the CDR3 is 14 residues. Germline-derived CDR1 and CDR2 are DFQATT and SNEGSKA (reference sequence). The V gene end was trimmed by 6 bases and the J gene end by 4 bases; junction bases not matched to a gene: 9. For the CDR3, the DNA is TGCAGTGCCGCCCCTACTAGCGTATACAATGAGCAGTTCTTC. Residues: CSAAPTSVYNEQFF.

This clonotype was seen more than once but under ten times. This chain connects TRBV9 to TRBJ1-3; perhaps TRBD1 as D (5 bases). This CDR3 comprises 17 residues. Germline CDR1 reads SGDLS; CDR2 reads YYNGEE. The germline V and J ends were trimmed by 2 bases and 0 bases, with 15 bases remaining between them. The CDR3 bases are TGTGCCAGCAGCGTCACCCCGGGGGGTAGCTCTGGAAACACCATATATTTT. Residues: CASSVTPGGSSGNTIYF. Together with reference TRBV9 and TRBJ1-3, the CDR3 gives the full variable domain: DSGVTQTPKHLITATGQRVTLRCSPRSGDLSVYWYQQSLDQGLQFLIQYYNGEERAKGNILERFSAQQFPDLHSELNLSSLELGDSALYFCASSVTPGGSSGNTIYFGEGSWLTVV.

The chain combines TRBV5-4 with TRBJ2-2; D not certain. V was pared by 10 bases and J by 0 bases, with 7 bases between. The germline V gene encodes CDR1 SGHNT and CDR2 YYREEE (reference sequence). CDR3 size: 12 residues. The DNA for the CDR3 is TGTGCCGGTGCAGCGAACACCGGGGAGCTGTTTTTT. This codes for CAGAANTGELFF. Full variable domain (remainder filled in from reference TRBV5-4 and TRBJ2-2): ETGVTQSPTHLIKTRGQQVTLRCSSQSGHNTVSWYQQALGQGPQFIFQYYREEENGRGNFPPRFSGLQFPNYSSELNVNALELDDSALYLCAGAANTGELFFGEGSRLTVL.

Many counts were recorded for this clonotype. The chain has TRBV5-1 and TRBJ2-2; 7 positions agree with TRBD1. Germline V gives CDR1 SGHRS, CDR2 YFSETQ. The CDR3 spans 17 residues. Germline trimming cut 1 base from V and 3 bases from J; bases unmatched to any gene: 9. This CDR3 is CASSLRAVGGDTGELFF. The DNA for the CDR3 is TGCGCCAGCAGCTTGAGGGCGGTAGGGGGCGACACCGGGGAGCTGTTTTTT.

This sequence joins TRBV7-8 and TRBJ2-7; tentative D call: TRBD2 (5 bases). V was trimmed by 6 bases and J by 5 bases, leaving 14 bases between them. The CDR3 is 13 amino acids. The V gene's germline CDR1 is SGHVS and CDR2 FQNEAQ. CDR3 sequence reads: CASRFTGTHEQYF. The CDR3 DNA follows: TGTGCCAGCAGATTTACGGGAACCCACGAGCAGTACTTC.

This chain joins TRBV4-2 and TRBJ2-7; perhaps TRBD2 as D (7 bases). The V end was cut by 1 base, the J end by 5 bases, with 15 bases between. Per germline, CDR1 LGHNA and CDR2 YNFKEQ. CDR3 length: 15 residues. CDR3 sequence reads: CASSQVGRGGDEQYF. In nucleotides, the CDR3 is TGTGCCAGCAGCCAAGTGGGAAGGGGGGGCGACGAGCAGTACTTC.

This sequence joins TRBV28 and TRBJ2-3; D call uncertain. Germline CDR1 reads MDHEN; CDR2 reads SYDVKM. The germline V and J ends were trimmed by 4 bases and 6 bases, with 14 bases remaining between them. The CDR3 runs 14 residues. In DNA, the CDR3 is TGTGCCAGCAGTTCCCCGATTGACTTGGATACGCAGTATTTT. The encoded protein is CASSSPIDLDTQYF.

This clonotype was seen many times. The J gene is TRBJ2-1, the V gene TRBV5-1, with D tentatively TRBD2 (5 bases). Germline V gene lookup returns CDR1 SGHRS and CDR2 YFSETQ. The V end was cut by 4 bases, the J end by 1 base, with 12 bases between. This CDR3 is 15 amino acids long. The CDR3 reads CASSLVSGSYNEQFF. The CDR3 nucleotides are TGCGCCAGCAGCCTGGTATCGGGGTCCTACAATGAGCAGTTCTTC. Based on the CDR3 plus reference TRBV5-1 and TRBJ2-1, the full variable domain is KAGVTQTPRYLIKTRGQQVTLSCSPISGHRSVSWYQQTPGQGLQFLFEYFSETQRNKGNFPGRFSGRQFSNSRSEMNVSTLELGDSALYLCASSLVSGSYNEQFFGPGTRLTVL.

This clonotype was counted a few times. V and J are TRBV28 and TRBJ2-7; D is perhaps TRBD1 (7 bases). This CDR3 spans 14 amino acids. CDR1 is MDHEN, CDR2 SYDVKM, per germline. Trimming removed 4 bases at V and 4 bases at J, with 14 bases between. The CDR3 protein is CASSSRQGGYEQYV. The CDR3 bases are TGTGCCAGCAGTTCCAGACAGGGAGGTTACGAGCAGTACGTC.

V usage is TRBV12-3 or TRBV12-4 and J usage is TRBJ2-3; 8 nucleotides agree with TRBD2. CDR3 length equals 20 residues. V shed 6 bases and J 6 bases; nucleotides not matched to a gene: 26. This chain's CDR3 is CASSGVPGGAGSPFWDTQYF. DNA for the CDR3: TGTGCCAGCAGCGGTGTCCCGGGAGGGGCGGGGTCACCTTTCTGGGATACGCAGTATTTT.

The V gene is TRBV7-8, the J gene TRBJ1-6; 7 nucleotides agree with TRBD1. Trimming at V came to 5 bases and at J to 8 bases, leaving 9 bases not matched to a gene. There are 15 residues in the CDR3. Germline CDR1 is SGHVS and CDR2 is FQNEAQ. Written as DNA, the CDR3 is TGTGCCAGCAGCACAGAGGGACAGCTCGATTCACCCCTCCACTTT. Amino acid sequence: CASSTEGQLDSPLHF.

The chain has TRBV7-2 and TRBJ2-3, with 9 bases that match TRBD1. V gave up 1 base and J gave up 5 bases; unmatched junction bases: 10. This CDR3 has 17 residues. Germline V gene data show CDR1 as SGHTA and CDR2 as FQGNSA. The CDR3 DNA follows: TGTGCCAGCAGCTTAGGGGCGGGACAGGGCAGGGAAGATACGCAGTATTTT. The encoded protein is CASSLGAGQGREDTQYF.